Sequencing of this TCR beta chain was carried out in a study of cytomegalovirus exposure and HLA in healthy donors. Study-wide findings and caveats: The classifier was said to identify cytomegalovirus status with high specificity and sensitivity. The productive fraction for most TCR beta V segments was about 87% or about 30% in an earlier analysis. A later analysis linked a missense DCLRE1C variant to TCR beta V- and J-gene trimming.

It was with 60 Vbeta and 13 Jbeta primers that the PCR ran. Data came from immunoSEQ multiplex PCR; TCRdb stores just in-frame clones and leaves some out. In the table there are approximately 150,000 clones, roughly 72% of which are singletons. Comment on this clone: The antigen remains unidentified.

The germline CDR1 and CDR2 sequences are SGHRS and YFSETQ. The CDR3 totals 13 residues. Trimming shortened V by 4 bases and J by 1 base, and 8 bases separated the two germline ends. This chain links TRBV5-1 with TRBJ1-2; D is ambiguous. This TCR came from a man aged 35 to 55 in good health and CMV-seronegative. Material for sequencing was PBMCs. The CDR3 region has the DNA TGCGCCAGCAGCCCCCCGTTTAACTATGGCTACACCTTC. Translation: CASSPPFNYGYTF.